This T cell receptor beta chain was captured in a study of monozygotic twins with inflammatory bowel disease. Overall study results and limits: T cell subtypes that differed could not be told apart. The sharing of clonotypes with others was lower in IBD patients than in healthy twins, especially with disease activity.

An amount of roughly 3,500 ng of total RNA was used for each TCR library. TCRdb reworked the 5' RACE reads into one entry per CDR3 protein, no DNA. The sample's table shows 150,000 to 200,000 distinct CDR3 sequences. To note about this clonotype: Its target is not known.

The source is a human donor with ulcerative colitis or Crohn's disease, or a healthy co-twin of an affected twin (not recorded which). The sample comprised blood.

CDR3 sequence reads: CASSPQVNLYGYTF. This chain uses TRBV18 with TRBJ1-2. The CDR3 length is 14 residues. Germline CDR1 reads KGHSH; CDR2 reads LQKENI.